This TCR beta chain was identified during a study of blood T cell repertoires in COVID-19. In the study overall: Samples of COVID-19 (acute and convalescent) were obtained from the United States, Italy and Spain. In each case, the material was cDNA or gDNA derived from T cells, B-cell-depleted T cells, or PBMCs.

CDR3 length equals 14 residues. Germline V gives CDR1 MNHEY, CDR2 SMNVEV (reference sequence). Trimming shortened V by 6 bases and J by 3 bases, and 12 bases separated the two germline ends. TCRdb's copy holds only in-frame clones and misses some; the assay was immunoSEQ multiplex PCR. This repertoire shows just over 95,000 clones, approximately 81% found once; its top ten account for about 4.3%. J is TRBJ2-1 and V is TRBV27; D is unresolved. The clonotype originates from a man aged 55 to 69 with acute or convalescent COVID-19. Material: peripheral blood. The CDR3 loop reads CASSLKASYNEQFF. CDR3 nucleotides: TGTGCCAGCAGCCTGAAGGCTAGCTACAATGAGCAGTTCTTC.